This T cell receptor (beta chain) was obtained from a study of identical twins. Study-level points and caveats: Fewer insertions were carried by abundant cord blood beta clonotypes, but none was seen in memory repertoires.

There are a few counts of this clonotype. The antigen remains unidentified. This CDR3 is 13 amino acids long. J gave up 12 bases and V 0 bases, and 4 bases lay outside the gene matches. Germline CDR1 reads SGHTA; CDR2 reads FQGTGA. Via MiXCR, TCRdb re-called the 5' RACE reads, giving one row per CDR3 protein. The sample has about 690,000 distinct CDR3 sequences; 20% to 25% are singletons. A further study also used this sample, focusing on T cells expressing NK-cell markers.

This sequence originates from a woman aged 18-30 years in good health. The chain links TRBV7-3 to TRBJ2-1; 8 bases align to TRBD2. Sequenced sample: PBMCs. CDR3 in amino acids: CASSLTSGVAQFF. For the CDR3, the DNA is TGTGCCAGCAGCTTAACTAGCGGGGTCGCGCAGTTCTTC.